The subject of this entry is one T cell receptor (beta chain). This clonotype came up a few times. The specificity of this receptor is unknown. The record has no base qualities; no much larger clone is one base away. The record originates from a study of low-dose radiotherapy and immunotherapy resistance in tumors (dated by TCRdb to between 2020 and 2023). As for the study more broadly: In Cohort 1, 0.5 Gy per fraction was delivered every 2 weeks, and a total PTV dose of 6.5 Gy was prescribed. Patients in Cohort 2 were given 1 Gy per fraction every two weeks, for a total of 13 Gy across 26 weeks. Nivolumab was administered intravenously as a 240 mg flat dose every two weeks, and ipilimumab was administered intravenously at 1 mg/kg every six weeks. Intravenous cyclophosphamide at 200 mg/m2 was administered every two weeks, one day ahead of each radiation and immunotherapy administration. Patients took aspirin 300 mg orally once daily for four cycles, starting on cycle 1 day 1. Randomization of trial participants into treatment groups was not performed. Eight patients were included in the translational analysis: three from the first dose cohort and the first five from the second dose cohort.

Taken from cysteine to phenylalanine, the CDR3 has 15 residues. Of the read, only the CDR3 DNA is kept; its 45 bases are in frame from base 1. As encoded in the germline V gene (reference sequence), CDR1 is SEHNR while CDR2 is FQNEAQ. V loses 3 bases, J loses 3 bases, and the germline ends lie 15 bases apart. First-strand cDNA was synthesized with Superscript III and a set of TRAV- and TRBV-specific primers, covering both TCRalpha and TCRbeta chains. TCRs were amplified with Phusion for about 18 PCR cycles using a constant-region primer together with the adapter attached to the V primers. Isolated mRNA was amplified with the MessageAmp II aRNA Amplification Kit, using an approximately 17-hour in vitro transcription at 37°C. mRNA for TCR sequencing was isolated with the Dynabeads mRNA DIRECT Purification Kit. Indexed Illumina adapters were added in a second roughly 26-cycle Phusion PCR, and the resulting products were purified with AMPure XP beads. Under the source paper's analysis protocol: Custom Perl scripts were used to pool TCR sequences that encoded the same protein, to remove out-of-frame sequences, and to calculate the abundance of each clonotype. The analysis excluded TCR sequences that were supported by just one read. Among the metrics used to describe the repertoires were Shannon entropy, Gini index, clonality, richness, and the frequency of TCRs shared between repertoires. TCRdb trimmed public reads at Q25 via fastp, called clones via MiXCR and kept in-frame beta chains. Rows merge per CDR3 protein into single entries with the most common DNA and genes. TCRdb's processing, not the authors', yielded these V and J calls. This sample comprises over 15,000 distinct CDR3 sequences, around 74% of them detected only once. The ten largest account for about 10% of the sample.

The donors came from RACIN, which was a single-arm phase I dose-escalation trial that paired nivolumab and ipilimumab with aspirin, low-dose cyclophosphamide and low-dose radiotherapy. Eligible patients had advanced, TIL-negative solid tumors. The V and J genes are TRBV7-9 and TRBJ2-7; the D call could be TRBD1 or TRBD2, with each sharing 5 bases. The sequence was obtained from a human donor with advanced metastatic prostate, ovarian, gallbladder or colorectal cancer (not recorded which). This table probably holds off-target reads from a library built for another chain. DNA sequence: TGTGCCAGCAGCTTTTCTGTCGGGGCTCACTACGAGCAGTACTTC. This gives the protein CASSFSVGAHYEQYF.